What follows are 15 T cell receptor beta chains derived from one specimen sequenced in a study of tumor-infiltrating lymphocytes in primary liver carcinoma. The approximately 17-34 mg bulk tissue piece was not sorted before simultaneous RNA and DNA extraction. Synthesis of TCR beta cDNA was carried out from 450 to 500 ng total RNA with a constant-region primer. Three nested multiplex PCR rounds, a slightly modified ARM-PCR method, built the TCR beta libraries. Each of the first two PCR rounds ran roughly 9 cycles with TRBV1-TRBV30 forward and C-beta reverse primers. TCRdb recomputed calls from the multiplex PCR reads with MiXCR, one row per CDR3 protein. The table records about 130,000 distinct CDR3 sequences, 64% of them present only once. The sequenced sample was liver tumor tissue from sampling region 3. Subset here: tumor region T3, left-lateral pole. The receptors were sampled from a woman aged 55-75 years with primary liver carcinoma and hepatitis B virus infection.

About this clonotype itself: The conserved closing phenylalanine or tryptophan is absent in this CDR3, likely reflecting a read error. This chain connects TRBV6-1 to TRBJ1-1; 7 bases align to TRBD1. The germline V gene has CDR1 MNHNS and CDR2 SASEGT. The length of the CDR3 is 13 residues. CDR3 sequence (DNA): TGTGACAGCGGGCGGGACAGAAGCACTGAAGCTTTCCTT. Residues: CDSGRDRSTEAFL.

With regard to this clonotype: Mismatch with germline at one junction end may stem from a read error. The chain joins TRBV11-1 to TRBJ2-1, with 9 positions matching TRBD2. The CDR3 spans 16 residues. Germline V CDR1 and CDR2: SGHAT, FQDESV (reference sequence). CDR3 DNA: TGTGCCAGCTGCTCGAGGACTAGCGTGAGCCGCAATGAGCGGTTCTTC. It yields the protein CASCSRTSVSRNERFF. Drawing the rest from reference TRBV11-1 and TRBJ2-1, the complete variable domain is EAEVAQSPRYKITEKSQAVAFWCDPISGHATLYWYRQILGQGPELLVQFQDESVVDDSQLPKDRFSAERLKGVDSTLKIQPAELGDSAMYLCASCSRTSVSRNERFFGPGTRLTVL.

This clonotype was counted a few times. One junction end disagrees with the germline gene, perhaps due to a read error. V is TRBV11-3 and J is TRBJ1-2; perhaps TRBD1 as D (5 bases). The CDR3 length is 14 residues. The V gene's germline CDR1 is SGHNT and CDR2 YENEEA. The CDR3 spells CASSLNPEGHGHTF. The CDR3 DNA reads TGTGCCAGCAGTTTAAACCCCGAGGGGCATGGCCACACCTTC.

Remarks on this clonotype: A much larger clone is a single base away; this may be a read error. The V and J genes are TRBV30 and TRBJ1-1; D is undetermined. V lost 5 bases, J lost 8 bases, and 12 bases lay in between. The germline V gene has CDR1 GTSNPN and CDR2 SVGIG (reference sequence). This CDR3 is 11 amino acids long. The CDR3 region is CAWCLRQEAFF. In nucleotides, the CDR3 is TGTGCCTGGTGTTTGCGGCAGGAAGCTTTCTTT. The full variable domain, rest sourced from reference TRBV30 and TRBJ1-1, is SQTIHQWPATLVQPVGSPLSLECTVEGTSNPNLYWYRQAAGRGLQLLFYSVGIGQISSEVPQNLSASRPQDRQFILSSKKLLLSDSGFYLCAWCLRQEAFFGQGTRLTVV.

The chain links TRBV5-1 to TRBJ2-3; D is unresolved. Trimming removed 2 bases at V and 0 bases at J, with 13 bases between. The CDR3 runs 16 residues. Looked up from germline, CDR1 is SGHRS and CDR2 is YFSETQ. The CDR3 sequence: CASSFSPTTSTDTQYF. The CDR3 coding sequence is TGCGCCAGCAGCTTCTCGCCTACCACAAGCACAGATACGCAGTATTTT.

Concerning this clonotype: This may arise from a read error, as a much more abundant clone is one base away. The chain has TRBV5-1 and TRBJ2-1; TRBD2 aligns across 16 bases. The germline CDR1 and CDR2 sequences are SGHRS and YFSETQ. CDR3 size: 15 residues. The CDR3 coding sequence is TGCGCCGGCAGCCAGGGACTAGCGGGAGGGGATGAGCAGTTCTTC. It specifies CAGSQGLAGGDEQFF.

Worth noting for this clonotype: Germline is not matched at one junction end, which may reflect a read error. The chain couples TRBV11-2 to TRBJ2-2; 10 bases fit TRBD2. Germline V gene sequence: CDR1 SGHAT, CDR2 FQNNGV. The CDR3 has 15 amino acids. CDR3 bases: TGTGCCGGCAGCTCCAAACTAGCGGGGTCGGGGGAGTTGTTTTTT. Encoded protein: CAGSSKLAGSGELFF.

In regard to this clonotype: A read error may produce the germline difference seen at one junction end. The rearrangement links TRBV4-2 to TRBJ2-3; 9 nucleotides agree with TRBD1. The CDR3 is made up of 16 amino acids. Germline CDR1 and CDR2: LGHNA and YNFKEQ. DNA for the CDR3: TGTACCAGCAGCCAAGCGGACAGGGGACCGAAAGATATGCAGTATTTT. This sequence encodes CTSSQADRGPKDMQYF.

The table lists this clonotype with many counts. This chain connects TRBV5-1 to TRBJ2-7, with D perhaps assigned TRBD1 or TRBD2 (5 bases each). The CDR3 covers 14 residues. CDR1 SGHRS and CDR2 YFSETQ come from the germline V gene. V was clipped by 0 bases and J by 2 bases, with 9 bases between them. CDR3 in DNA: TGCGCCAGCAGCTTGGCCGGGACCCCCTACGAGCAGTACTTC. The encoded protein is CASSLAGTPYEQYF.

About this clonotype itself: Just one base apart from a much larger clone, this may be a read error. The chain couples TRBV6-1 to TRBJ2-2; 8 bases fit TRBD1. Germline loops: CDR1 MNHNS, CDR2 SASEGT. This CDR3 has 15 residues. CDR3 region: CACSSQGVATGELFF. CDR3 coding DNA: TGTGCCTGCAGCTCACAGGGGGTGGCCACCGGGGAGCTGTTTTTT.

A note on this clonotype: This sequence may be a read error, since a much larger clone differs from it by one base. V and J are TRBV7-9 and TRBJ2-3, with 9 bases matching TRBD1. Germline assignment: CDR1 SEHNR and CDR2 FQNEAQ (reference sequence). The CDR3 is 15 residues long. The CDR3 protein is CSSSNRDRATDTQYF. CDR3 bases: TGTTCCAGCAGCAATCGGGACAGGGCCACAGATACGCAGTATTTT.

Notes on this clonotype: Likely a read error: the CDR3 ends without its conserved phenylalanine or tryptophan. As DNA, the CDR3 is TGTGCCAGCAGTGAATTTGCGGGGGGTCACAATGAGCAGTTCCTC. It encodes CASSEFAGGHNEQFL. The rearrangement uses TRBV6-1 and TRBJ2-1; 8 bases are shared with TRBD2. This CDR3 has 15 residues. With V trimmed by 2 bases and J by 5 bases, 5 bases remained unmatched. Germline values: CDR1 MNHNS, CDR2 SASEGT.

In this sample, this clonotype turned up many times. The chain's CDR3 is CASKGLAGYNEQFF. The CDR3 DNA follows: TGTGCCAGCAAAGGACTAGCGGGTTACAATGAGCAGTTCTTC. The chain has TRBV6-5 and TRBJ2-1; the match to TRBD2 covers 11 bases. J lost 4 bases, V lost 7 bases, and 3 bases had no gene match. Per germline, CDR1 MNHEY and CDR2 SVGAGI. This CDR3 has 14 amino acids.

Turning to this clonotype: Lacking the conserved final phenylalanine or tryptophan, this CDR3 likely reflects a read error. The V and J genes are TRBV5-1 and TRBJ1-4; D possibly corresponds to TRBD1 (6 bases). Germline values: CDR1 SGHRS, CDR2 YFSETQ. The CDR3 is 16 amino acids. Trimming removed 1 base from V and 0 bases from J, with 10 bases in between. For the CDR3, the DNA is TGCGCCAGCAGCTTGCGCACAGGGACAACTAATGAAAAACTGTTTTAT. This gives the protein CASSLRTGTTNEKLFY.

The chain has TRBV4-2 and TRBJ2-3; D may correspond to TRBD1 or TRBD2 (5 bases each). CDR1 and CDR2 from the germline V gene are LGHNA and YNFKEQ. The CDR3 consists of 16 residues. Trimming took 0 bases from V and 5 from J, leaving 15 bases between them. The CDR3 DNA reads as TGTGCCAGCAGCCAAGAAGGGGAGCGCGAGGTAGATACGCAGTATTTT. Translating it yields CASSQEGEREVDTQYF.